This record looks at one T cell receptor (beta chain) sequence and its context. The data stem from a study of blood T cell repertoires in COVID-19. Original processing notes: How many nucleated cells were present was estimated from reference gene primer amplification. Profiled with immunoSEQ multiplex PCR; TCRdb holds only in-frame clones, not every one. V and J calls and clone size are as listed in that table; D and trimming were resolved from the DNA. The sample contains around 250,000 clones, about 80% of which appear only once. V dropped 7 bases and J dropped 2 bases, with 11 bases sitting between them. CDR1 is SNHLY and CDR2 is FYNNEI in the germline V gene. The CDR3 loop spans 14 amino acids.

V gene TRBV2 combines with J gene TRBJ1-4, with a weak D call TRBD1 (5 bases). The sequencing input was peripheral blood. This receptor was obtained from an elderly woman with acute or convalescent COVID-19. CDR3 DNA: TGTGCCAGCAAATTTCAGGGCACTAATGAAAAACTGTTTTTT. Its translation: CASKFQGTNEKLFF.